The 18 T cell receptor beta chains reported below all come from one sample, sequenced in a study of OX40 agonist ivuxolimab in advanced cancers. Libraries were prepared by immunoSEQ multiplex PCR; TCRdb keeps only in-frame clonotypes and omits some of them. Of 100,000 to 150,000 clones listed, under 95% are singletons. Sequences were derived from CD4+ or CD8+ T cells sorted from blood, sampled in a trial of the OX40 agonist ivuxolimab. The source of these receptors is an adult with an advanced solid tumor such as melanoma, head and neck, liver or kidney cancer.

V usage is TRBV30 and J usage is TRBJ2-7; maybe TRBD1 (5 bases). Germline loops: CDR1 GTSNPN, CDR2 SVGIG (reference sequence). Trimming removed 2 bases at V and 3 bases at J, with 8 bases between. This CDR3 contains 12 residues. CDR3 sequence (DNA): TGTGCCTGGAGTAGGCAGGGCTACGAGCAGTACTTC. It codes for CAWSRQGYEQYF.

The table lists this clone with a count of one. The J gene is TRBJ1-2, the V gene TRBV7-2, with a possible D match to TRBD1 (6 bases). Germline V CDR1 and CDR2: SGHTA, FQGNSA. This CDR3 is built from 14 residues. V shed 3 bases and J shed 7 bases, with 15 bases lying between them. The CDR3, as DNA: TGTGCCAGCAGCTTCTCTGAGGGGGGAGGTGGCTACACCTTC. This encodes CASSFSEGGGGYTF.

V is TRBV19 and J is TRBJ2-3; the match to TRBD2 covers 8 bases. V was pared by 6 bases and J by 5 bases, with 7 bases of the junction left unmatched. This CDR3 comprises 14 residues. Germline CDR1 reads LNHDA; CDR2 reads SQIVND (reference sequence). CDR3 residues: CASRKRGGQDTQYF. Written as DNA, the CDR3 is TGTGCCAGTAGGAAACGGGGGGGTCAAGATACGCAGTATTTT.

The CDR3 loop is CASSPPTGGVMTQYF. CDR3 in DNA: TGTGCCAGCTCACCCCCGACCGGAGGGGTAATGACCCAGTACTTC. The rearrangement links TRBV18 to TRBJ2-5, with D tentatively TRBD2 (6 bases). The CDR3 covers 15 residues. The V end lost 3 bases, the J end lost 7 bases, and 18 bases lay between the germline ends. The germline V gene has CDR1 KGHSH and CDR2 LQKENI.

The chain joins TRBV27 to TRBJ2-2; TRBD2 matches 10 bases. Germline V gives CDR1 MNHEY, CDR2 SMNVEV (reference sequence). Trimming cost V 8 bases and J 0 bases; bases outside gene matches: 12. The CDR3 extends over 18 amino acids. This chain's CDR3 is CASGPRTSGYANTGELFF. CDR3 nucleotide sequence: TGTGCCAGCGGACCTAGGACTAGCGGATACGCGAACACCGGGGAGCTGTTTTTT.

A remark on this clone: Distinct nucleotide sequences in the sample also encode this CDR3. The chain recombines TRBV7-9 with TRBJ1-2; 7 bases match TRBD1. This CDR3 has 13 amino acids. V trimming: 3 bases; J trimming: 5 bases; junction bases outside the gene matches: 3. The germline V gene encodes CDR1 SEHNR and CDR2 FQNEAQ (reference sequence). The CDR3 sequence is CASSLGQSYGYTF. The CDR3 DNA reads as TGTGCCAGCAGCTTGGGACAGTCGTATGGCTACACCTTC.

This clone was seen only once. The chain recombines TRBV15 with TRBJ2-4, with D hard to call. Germline V gene lookup returns CDR1 LNHNV and CDR2 YYDKDF (reference sequence). With 0 bases removed from V and 9 bases from J, the gap between germline ends came to 9 bases. The CDR3 is 13 amino acids. The DNA for the CDR3 is TGTGCCACCAGCAGAGATCATCAGAGCATTCAGTACTTC. Encoded protein: CATSRDHQSIQYF. The variable domain in full, completed from reference TRBV15 and TRBJ2-4, reads DAMVIQNPRYQVTQFGKPVTLSCSQTLNHNVMYWYQQKSSQAPKLLFHYYDKDFNNEADTPDNFQSRRPNTSFCFLDIRSPGLGDTAMYLCATSRDHQSIQYFGAGTRLSVL.

The V gene is TRBV4-3, the J gene TRBJ1-5; 8 bases align to TRBD1. The germline V gene encodes CDR1 LGHNA and CDR2 YSLEER. This CDR3 spans 17 amino acids. V lost 3 bases to trimming and J lost 3 bases; unmatched junction nucleotides: 10. The DNA of the CDR3 is TGCGCCAGCAGCCAGGCCTACTACAGGGGGAACAATCAGCCCCAGCATTTT. Its translation: CASSQAYYRGNNQPQHF.

The genes are TRBV5-1 and TRBJ2-5; 7 positions agree with TRBD2. The CDR3 totals 17 residues. The V segment lost 4 bases and the J segment 0 bases; nucleotides outside the gene matches: 12. Germline V gene sequence: CDR1 SGHRS, CDR2 YFSETQ. The CDR3 is CASSVGPGGRDQETQYF. The CDR3 nucleotides are TGCGCCAGCAGCGTAGGGCCCGGAGGGAGGGACCAAGAGACCCAGTACTTC.

The chain links TRBV7-9 to TRBJ1-2; unclear D gene. Germline lookup yields CDR1 SEHNR and CDR2 FQNEAQ (reference sequence). V gave up 6 bases and J gave up 3 bases, with 8 bases separating them. The length of the CDR3 is 12 residues. The CDR3 DNA sequence: TGTGCCAGCAGTACCCTAGACTATGGCTACACCTTC. It yields the protein CASSTLDYGYTF.

The gene calls are TRBV7-8 and TRBJ2-1, with TRBD1 matching 11 bases. The CDR3 loop spans 17 amino acids. Germline trimming cut 4 bases from V and 6 bases from J; bases unmatched to any gene: 11. The V gene's germline CDR1 is SGHVS and CDR2 FQNEAQ. The CDR3 spells CASSSPDRGRLGNEQFF. In nucleotides, the CDR3 is TGTGCCAGCAGCTCCCCGGACAGGGGGCGATTAGGCAATGAGCAGTTCTTC.

This sequence joins TRBV2 and TRBJ1-1; D gene unclear. The CDR3 loop spans 13 amino acids. V was shortened by 7 bases and J by 0 bases, with 9 bases between the two germline ends. Germline loops: CDR1 SNHLY, CDR2 FYNNEI. CDR3 loop: CASKATMNTEAFF. CDR3 nucleotide sequence: TGTGCCAGCAAGGCAACCATGAACACTGAAGCTTTCTTT. Combining the CDR3 with reference TRBV2 and TRBJ1-1 gives the whole variable domain EPEVTQTPSHQVTQMGQEVILRCVPISNHLYFYWYRQILGQKVEFLVSFYNNEISEKSEIFDDQFSVERPDGSNFTLKIRSTKLEDSAMYFCASKATMNTEAFFGQGTRLTVV.

The chain employs TRBV13 and TRBJ2-7; the D gene could be TRBD1 or TRBD2 (6 bases each). This CDR3 is built from 14 residues. V was shortened by 2 bases and J by 2 bases, with 10 bases between the two germline ends. Germline values: CDR1 PRHDT, CDR2 FYEKMQ (reference sequence). CDR3 protein: CASSLRGTPYEQYF. DNA of the CDR3: TGTGCCAGCAGCTTAAGGGGGACTCCCTACGAGCAGTACTTC.

To note about this clone: Other nucleotide sequences in the sample specify the same CDR3. The rearrangement uses TRBV6-5 and TRBJ1-1, with D perhaps matching TRBD1 (5 bases). Deletions cut 0 bases from V and 0 bases from J, with 8 bases between. Germline assignment: CDR1 MNHEY and CDR2 SVGAGI. The CDR3 extends over 15 amino acids. This CDR3 is CASSYSTVMNTEAFF. DNA for the CDR3: TGTGCCAGCAGTTACTCGACAGTAATGAACACTGAAGCTTTCTTT.

In its sample, this clone was seen once. This chain uses TRBV15 with TRBJ1-1; 8 bases align to TRBD1. CDR3 length equals 17 residues. V lost 0 bases and J lost 4; bases outside the gene matches: 10. Germline V lookup: CDR1 LNHNV, CDR2 YYDKDF (reference sequence). CDR3 in DNA: TGTGCCACCAGCAGAGATCGGGGCCAGGGGGCAGGCACTGAAGCTTTCTTT. Its protein product is CATSRDRGQGAGTEAFF. The full variable domain, in which reference TRBV15 and TRBJ1-1 provide the parts outside the CDR3, is DAMVIQNPRYQVTQFGKPVTLSCSQTLNHNVMYWYQQKSSQAPKLLFHYYDKDFNNEADTPDNFQSRRPNTSFCFLDIRSPGLGDTAMYLCATSRDRGQGAGTEAFFGQGTRLTVV.

Only a few counts were recorded for this clone. The V call is TRBV7-2, the J call TRBJ1-1; TRBD1 agrees at 8 bases. The CDR3 is 13 residues long. Trimming removed 6 bases from V and 6 bases from J; junction bases left unmatched: 6. Germline V gene data show CDR1 as SGHTA and CDR2 as FQGNSA. As DNA, the CDR3 is TGTGCCAGCAGGCGACAGGGGTGGTCTGAAGCTTTCTTT. The encoded protein is CASRRQGWSEAFF.

CDR3 sequence reads: CASSLLTANNEKLFF. Written as DNA, the CDR3 is TGTGCCAGCAGTCTACTGACAGCCAATAATGAAAAACTGTTTTTT. The chain has TRBV28 and TRBJ1-4, with D maybe TRBD1 (5 bases). This CDR3 has 15 amino acids. The germline V gene encodes CDR1 MDHEN and CDR2 SYDVKM. Trimming left V 5 bases short and J 4 bases short, with 14 bases between.

The chain links TRBV28 to TRBJ2-5; D not certain. The germline CDR1 and CDR2 sequences are MDHEN and SYDVKM. The CDR3 extends over 11 amino acids. V was cut by 4 bases and J by 5 bases, with 5 bases left in between. The chain's CDR3 is CASSSWETQYF. Written as DNA, the CDR3 is TGTGCCAGCAGTTCGTGGGAGACCCAGTACTTC.